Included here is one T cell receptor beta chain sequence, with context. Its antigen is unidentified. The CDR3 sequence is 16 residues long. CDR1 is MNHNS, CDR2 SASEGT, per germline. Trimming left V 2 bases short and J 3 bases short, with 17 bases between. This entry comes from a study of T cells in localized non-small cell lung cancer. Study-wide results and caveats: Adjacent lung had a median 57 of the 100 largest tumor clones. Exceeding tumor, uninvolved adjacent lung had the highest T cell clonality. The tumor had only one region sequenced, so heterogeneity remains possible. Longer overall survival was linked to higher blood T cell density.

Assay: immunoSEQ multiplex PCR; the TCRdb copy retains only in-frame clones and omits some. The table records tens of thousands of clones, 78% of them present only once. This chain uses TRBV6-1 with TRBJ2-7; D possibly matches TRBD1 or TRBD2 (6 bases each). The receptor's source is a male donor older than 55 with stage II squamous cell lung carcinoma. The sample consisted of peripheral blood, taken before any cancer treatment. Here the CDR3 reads CASSERRGAVGYEQYF. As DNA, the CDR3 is TGTGCCAGCAGTGAAAGGAGGGGGGCCGTGGGCTACGAGCAGTACTTC.